These 18 T cell receptor beta chains were all obtained from the same sample, sequenced in a study of identical twins (dated by TCRdb to the mid-2010s). The library relied on 5' RACE. Sequencer: Illumina HiSeq 2000. Starting from the raw public reads, TCRdb applied fastp trimming at Q25, assembled clones with MiXCR and retained in-frame beta chains. When rows share a CDR3 protein, they turn into one entry using the most common DNA and genes. The sample profile shows some 500,000 distinct CDR3 sequences; 14% of them were found once. The top ten constitute approximately 0.98% of the sample. In addition, the sample was reused for a study of yellow fever vaccine responses in identical twins.

The sequencing sample was made of CD4+ T cells sorted from blood. The receptors stem from a woman between 18 and 29 years old in good health.

The chain is built from TRBV2 and TRBJ1-4; D is ambiguous. Trimming took off 6 bases at V and 2 bases at J, with 13 bases between the two ends. Germline V gene lookup returns CDR1 SNHLY and CDR2 FYNNEI. The CDR3 is made up of 15 amino acids. The CDR3 DNA sequence: TGTGCCAGCAGACAAAGACCGGAGACTAATGAAAAACTGTTTTTT. Translating gives CASRQRPETNEKLFF.

This clonotype was detected ten times or more. The chain is built from TRBV11-2 and TRBJ2-1; 7 bases align to TRBD1. V was clipped by 4 bases and J by 0 bases; unmatched bases: 3. Germline lookup yields CDR1 SGHAT and CDR2 FQNNGV. There are 15 residues in the CDR3. CDR3 nucleotides: TGTGCCAGCAGCTCACAGGGGCCCTCCTACAATGAGCAGTTCTTC. It encodes CASSSQGPSYNEQFF.

This clonotype was detected many times. This chain links TRBV6-1 with TRBJ2-7; 8 bases fit TRBD2. V shed 4 bases, J shed 8 bases, and the junction held 13 bases outside the gene matches. The CDR3 runs to 15 residues. Germline loops: CDR1 MNHNS, CDR2 SASEGT. CDR3 sequence (DNA): TGTGCCAGCAGTGGATTAACTAGCGGAGCTACGCAGCAGTACTTC. It specifies CASSGLTSGATQQYF.

The chain recombines TRBV14 with TRBJ2-5, with D possibly being TRBD2 (7 bases). The length of the CDR3 is 15 residues. V lost 6 bases, J lost 5 bases, and 19 bases lay in between. CDR1 is SGHDN, CDR2 FVKESK, per germline. The DNA of the CDR3 is TGTGCCAGCAGTCCGAGGGGGGGGAGATGGGAGACCCAGTACTTC. Translated: CASSPRGGRWETQYF.

There are a few counts of this clonotype. The rearrangement joins TRBV3-1 to TRBJ1-1; no firm D call. Germline CDR1 and CDR2: LGHDT and YNNKEL (reference sequence). V dropped 0 bases and J dropped 5 bases, with 13 bases sitting between them. There are 15 residues in the CDR3. The chain's CDR3 is CASSQDYGIGTEAFF. Here the CDR3 DNA reads TGTGCCAGCAGCCAAGACTACGGGATTGGGACTGAAGCTTTCTTT.

The count of this clonotype is one. This rearrangement joins TRBV29-1 to TRBJ2-5; D tentatively reads TRBD1 or TRBD2 (7 bases each). The germline V gene encodes CDR1 SQVTM and CDR2 ANQGSEA. This CDR3 is built from 12 residues. The V end was cut by 4 bases, the J end by 7 bases, with 13 bases between. CDR3 in DNA: TGCAGCGTTGGGGAGGGGGCTGGGACCCAGTACTTC. Encoded protein: CSVGEGAGTQYF.

This clonotype was observed a handful of times. This sequence joins TRBV5-1 and TRBJ2-3; no reliable D call. CDR1 SGHRS and CDR2 YFSETQ come from the germline V gene. This CDR3 is 14 amino acids long. Trimming cost V 1 base and J 2 bases, with 8 bases left between them. CDR3 in DNA: TGCGCCAGCAGCTTGACAGATAACACAGATACGCAGTATTTT. Protein product: CASSLTDNTDTQYF.

The chain has TRBV29-1 and TRBJ1-5; 7 bases map to TRBD1. Germline values: CDR1 SQVTM, CDR2 ANQGSEA. J lost 4 bases, V lost 7 bases, and 4 bases had no gene match. This CDR3 spans 12 amino acids. The CDR3 reads CSAGQVNQPQHF. The CDR3 DNA reads as TGCAGCGCCGGACAGGTTAATCAGCCCCAGCATTTT.

This clonotype came up a few times. V gene TRBV7-9 combines with J gene TRBJ2-7; TRBD1 is a possible D gene (5 bases). The germline V and J ends were trimmed by 6 bases and 4 bases, with 19 bases remaining between them. Germline assignment: CDR1 SEHNR and CDR2 FQNEAQ (reference sequence). The CDR3 extends over 15 amino acids. The CDR3 sequence is CASSHDSVRIYEQYF. CDR3 bases: TGTGCCAGCAGTCACGACAGTGTGAGAATTTACGAGCAGTACTTC.

In this sample, this clonotype turned up many times. The V gene is TRBV5-1, the J gene TRBJ2-7; possible D gene TRBD1, 5 bases. CDR1 SGHRS and CDR2 YFSETQ come from the germline V gene. The CDR3 has 14 amino acids. V was trimmed by 0 bases and J by 3 bases, leaving 10 bases between them. Here the CDR3 DNA reads TGCGCCAGCAGCTTGGTTCAGGGAAGCTACGAGCAGTACTTC. Its translation is CASSLVQGSYEQYF.

This clonotype was found many times. CDR3 loop: CASSFGLAVRNEQFF. CDR3 DNA sequence: TGTGCCAGCAGCTTCGGACTAGCGGTTCGCAATGAGCAGTTCTTC. The rearrangement uses TRBV3-1 and TRBJ2-1; 10 bases align to TRBD2. There are 15 residues in the CDR3. The ends lost 5 bases at V and 6 bases at J; junction bases unmatched: 7. The germline V gene has CDR1 LGHDT and CDR2 YNNKEL (reference sequence).

This clonotype was seen a handful of times. The J gene is TRBJ2-3, the V gene TRBV28; no definite D call. The CDR3 runs 14 residues. Per germline, CDR1 MDHEN and CDR2 SYDVKM. The V end lost 6 bases, the J end lost 6 bases, and 16 bases lay between the germline ends. The chain's CDR3 is CASRKGKSSDTQYF. The CDR3, as DNA: TGTGCCAGCAGAAAAGGAAAGTCATCGGATACGCAGTATTTT.

The table lists this clonotype with a few counts. The chain is built from TRBV10-3 and TRBJ1-1; 7 bases align to TRBD1. This CDR3 has 14 amino acids. Germline values: CDR1 ENHRY, CDR2 SYGVKD. Trimming at V came to 6 bases and at J to 0 bases, leaving 4 bases not matched to a gene. CDR3 DNA: TGTGCCATCAGAATAGACAGGGTGAACACTGAAGCTTTCTTT. Protein: CAIRIDRVNTEAFF.

This clonotype has more than one count but fewer than ten. The V gene is TRBV5-1, the J gene TRBJ2-1, with 8 bases fitting TRBD1. The V and J ends lost 0 bases and 7 bases, in that order; junction bases with no gene match: 3. In germline, CDR1 is SGHRS, CDR2 YFSETQ. CDR3 length: 14 amino acids. Here the CDR3 DNA reads TGCGCCAGCAGCTTGGTAACAGGGGGAAATGAGCAGTTCTTC. This sequence encodes CASSLVTGGNEQFF. Using reference TRBV5-1 and TRBJ2-1 for the parts outside the CDR3, the full variable domain is KAGVTQTPRYLIKTRGQQVTLSCSPISGHRSVSWYQQTPGQGLQFLFEYFSETQRNKGNFPGRFSGRQFSNSRSEMNVSTLELGDSALYLCASSLVTGGNEQFFGPGTRLTVL.

In this sample, this clonotype turned up once. The gene calls are TRBV5-1 and TRBJ2-7, with 7 positions matching TRBD1. The V and J ends lost 0 bases and 6 bases, in that order; junction bases with no gene match: 9. The germline gives CDR1 SGHRS, CDR2 YFSETQ. CDR3 size: 15 residues. The CDR3 reads CASSLDGYRGTEQYF. The CDR3 nucleotides read TGCGCCAGCAGCTTGGATGGTTACAGGGGAACCGAGCAGTACTTC.

This clonotype was observed a few times. The CDR3 sequence: CSVPSGGAGQETQYF. The CDR3 DNA is TGCAGCGTCCCAAGCGGAGGGGCTGGACAAGAGACCCAGTACTTC. The rearrangement links TRBV29-1 to TRBJ2-5; D perhaps matches TRBD2 (6 bases). V was cut by 6 bases and J by 2 bases, with 19 bases left in between. The V gene's germline CDR1 is SQVTM and CDR2 ANQGSEA. The CDR3 covers 15 residues.

This chain links TRBV20-1 with TRBJ2-1; D may be TRBD1 (5 bases). Germline V gene lookup returns CDR1 DFQATT and CDR2 SNEGSKA (reference sequence). The CDR3 spans 17 residues. The germline V and J ends were trimmed by 0 bases and 5 bases, with 20 bases remaining between them. The CDR3 loop is CSARDIFSSDSDNEQFF. Written as DNA, the CDR3 is TGCAGTGCTAGAGATATCTTTTCTTCCGACAGCGACAATGAGCAGTTCTTC.

There are many counts of this clonotype. This chain joins TRBV29-1 and TRBJ2-3, with unresolved D. The CDR3 loop spans 12 amino acids. CDR1 is SQVTM, CDR2 ANQGSEA, per germline. The V gene lost 0 bases and the J gene lost 4 bases, with 5 bases spanning the gap. This CDR3 reads CSVEEGPDTQYF. For the CDR3, the DNA is TGCAGCGTTGAAGAGGGCCCAGATACGCAGTATTTT.